The 28 T cell receptor beta chains presented below share a single source sample, sequenced in a study of vaccination effects on CD4 cells after COVID-19. Their antigen targets remain unknown. After expansion with viral peptide pools in the ViraFEST assay, antigen-specific CD4+ T cells were sequenced. It was after around eleven days of culture that CD4+ T cells were isolated. Vaccinated participants had no history of SARS-CoV-2 infection and tested negative for nucleocapsid antibodies. Clones were sequenced by immunoSEQ multiplex PCR, and TCRdb holds only the in-frame ones, with some missing. Altogether roughly 25,000 clones are present, 73% being singletons, with the ten largest covering approximately 5%. The starting material was CD4+ T cells from PBMCs cultured with SARS-CoV-2 spike peptides, obtained before COVID-19 vaccination. The receptors originated from a human donor who received a COVID-19 vaccine.

The chain has TRBV5-1 and TRBJ2-7; TRBD2 might be the D (5 bases). The germline V and J ends were trimmed by 1 base and 5 bases, with 7 bases remaining between them. The CDR3 loop spans 12 amino acids. Germline V gives CDR1 SGHRS, CDR2 YFSETQ. The DNA of the CDR3 is TGCGCCAGCAGCTTGTCGACTAACGAGCAGTACTTC. Translating it yields CASSLSTNEQYF.

Only a few counts were recorded for this clone. The chain uses TRBV18 and TRBJ2-7, with D tentatively TRBD1 or TRBD2 (5 bases each). V lost 1 base, J lost 0 bases, and 7 bases lay in between. CDR1 KGHSH and CDR2 LQKENI come from the germline V gene. CDR3 length: 14 amino acids. CDR3 nucleotide sequence: TGTGCCAGCTCACCACAGGGGACCTCCTACGAGCAGTACTTC. It specifies CASSPQGTSYEQYF.

CDR3 protein: CASQGTAGANVLTF. The CDR3 coding sequence is TGCGCCAGTCAAGGGACGGCCGGGGCCAACGTCCTGACTTTC. The rearrangement links TRBV10-1 to TRBJ2-6, with D tentatively TRBD1 or TRBD2 (5 bases each). In germline, CDR1 is WNHNN, CDR2 SYGVQD (reference sequence). Trimming took 9 bases from V and 4 from J, leaving 13 bases between them. The CDR3 covers 14 residues.

The chain joins TRBV5-6 to TRBJ2-6; no clear D. In germline, CDR1 is SGHDT, CDR2 YYEEEE. The CDR3 covers 15 residues. V gave up 0 bases and J gave up 1 base, with 5 bases separating them. This CDR3 reads CASSLVASGANVLTF. CDR3 nucleotide sequence: TGTGCCAGCAGCTTGGTGGCATCTGGGGCCAACGTCCTGACTTTC.

The gene calls are TRBV2 and TRBJ2-5; D may correspond to TRBD1 or TRBD2 (6 bases each). Looked up from germline, CDR1 is SNHLY and CDR2 is FYNNEI. The CDR3 is 12 amino acids. Trimming took 9 bases from V and 5 from J, leaving 13 bases between them. The CDR3 spells CASRGEGETQYF. The CDR3 DNA reads TGTGCCAGTAGGGGGGAAGGGGAGACCCAGTACTTC.

This chain links TRBV6-5 with TRBJ1-2; possibly TRBD1 for D (5 bases). V was shortened by 2 bases and J by 5 bases, with 6 bases between the two germline ends. Germline V gives CDR1 MNHEY, CDR2 SVGAGI. CDR3 length: 12 amino acids. The DNA of the CDR3 is TGTGCCAGCAGTTACACAGGTTATGGCTACACCTTC. Translated: CASSYTGYGYTF.

This CDR3 reads CASSVGDRAEAFF. The CDR3 nucleotides are TGCGCCAGCAGCGTAGGCGACAGGGCTGAAGCTTTCTTT. The chain combines TRBV5-1 with TRBJ1-1; TRBD1 matches at 7 bases. Germline CDR1 is SGHRS and CDR2 is YFSETQ. The V segment lost 4 bases and the J segment 6 bases; nucleotides outside the gene matches: 6. The CDR3 has 13 residues.

The chain links TRBV7-2 to TRBJ1-3; 7 bases fit TRBD1. Germline loops: CDR1 SGHTA, CDR2 FQGNSA. The junction had 5 bases not matched to a gene; V was cut back by 4 bases and J by 2 bases. The CDR3 is 15 residues long. The DNA for the CDR3 is TGTGCCAGCAGCTCCAGACAGGGTGCTGGAAACACCATATATTTT. Its translation is CASSSRQGAGNTIYF.

The CDR3 DNA is TGCGCCAGCAGCTTGAGGGGTGGCACAGATACGCAGTATTTT. Residues: CASSLRGGTDTQYF. The rearrangement joins TRBV5-1 to TRBJ2-3; D might be TRBD1 (5 bases). CDR1 and CDR2 from the germline V gene are SGHRS and YFSETQ. V was clipped by 1 base and J by 1 base, with 7 bases between them. This CDR3 comprises 14 residues. The variable domain in full, completed from reference TRBV5-1 and TRBJ2-3, reads KAGVTQTPRYLIKTRGQQVTLSCSPISGHRSVSWYQQTPGQGLQFLFEYFSETQRNKGNFPGRFSGRQFSNSRSEMNVSTLELGDSALYLCASSLRGGTDTQYFGPGTRLTVL.

As for this clone: Other DNA sequences from this sample encode an identical CDR3 as well. The chain joins TRBV2 to TRBJ2-3, with D hard to call. The CDR3 is 11 amino acids. CDR1 SNHLY and CDR2 FYNNEI come from the germline V gene. Between the trimmed V and J ends, which lost 2 bases and 5 bases, there was a span of 2 bases. In DNA, the CDR3 is TGTGCCAGCAGTGAACGAGATACGCAGTATTTT. It is translated as CASSERDTQYF.

This rearrangement joins TRBV6-1 to TRBJ2-5, with 8 bases aligning to TRBD1. The CDR3 runs to 14 residues. V lost 2 bases, J lost 5 bases, and 4 bases stayed unmatched. Germline values: CDR1 MNHNS, CDR2 SASEGT. The CDR3 bases are TGTGCCAGCAGTGAACCTACAGGGGGGGAGACCCAGTACTTC. Residues: CASSEPTGGETQYF.

The gene calls are TRBV24-1 and TRBJ2-3, with 12 nucleotides matching TRBD1. The trim removed 4 bases at V and 5 bases at J, leaving 9 bases unmatched. The CDR3 length is 17 residues. CDR1 is KGHDR and CDR2 is SFDVKD in the germline V gene. The CDR3 sequence: CATSEPPGTGGLDTQYF. Here the CDR3 DNA reads TGTGCCACCAGTGAGCCTCCCGGGACAGGGGGCCTAGATACGCAGTATTTT.

This clone was detected once. The chain carries TRBV20-1 and TRBJ2-3; 7 bases match TRBD1. V trimming: 3 bases; J trimming: 2 bases; junction bases outside the gene matches: 14. The CDR3 runs to 17 residues. CDR1 and CDR2 (germline): DFQATT, SNEGSKA (reference sequence). The chain's CDR3 is CSASHGTDFRATDTQYF. The CDR3 DNA is TGCAGTGCTAGTCACGGGACAGATTTTCGAGCCACAGATACGCAGTATTTT.

The chain has TRBV11-2 and TRBJ2-7, with unresolved D. V lost 0 bases and J lost 9, with 9 bases in between. Germline V gene sequence: CDR1 SGHAT, CDR2 FQNNGV. The CDR3 runs to 12 residues. As DNA, the CDR3 is TGTGCCAGCAGCTTAGAAGTCTTCGGGCAGTACTTC. It encodes CASSLEVFGQYF.

In this sample, this clone turned up a few times. The V call is TRBV10-3, the J call TRBJ2-3; 9 bases are shared with TRBD1. CDR3 length: 15 amino acids. Germline trimming cut 5 bases from V and 5 bases from J; bases unmatched to any gene: 8. CDR1 and CDR2 (germline): ENHRY, SYGVKD. CDR3: CAISLDYRGQDTQYF. CDR3 in DNA: TGTGCCATCAGTCTCGATTACAGGGGGCAAGATACGCAGTATTTT.

V usage is TRBV11-2 and J usage is TRBJ2-5; 9 bases agree with TRBD1. From germline, CDR1 is SGHAT and CDR2 FQNNGV. The CDR3 consists of 15 residues. The V and J ends lost 1 base and 5 bases, in that order; junction bases with no gene match: 5. In DNA, the CDR3 is TGTGCCAGCAGCTTAGGTGGGACAGGGCGGGAGACCCAGTACTTC. It yields the protein CASSLGGTGRETQYF. The whole variable domain, filled in from reference TRBV11-2 and TRBJ2-5, reads EAGVAQSPRYKIIEKRQSVAFWCNPISGHATLYWYQQILGQGPKLLIQFQNNGVVDDSQLPKDRFSAERLKGVDSTLKIQPAKLEDSAVYLCASSLGGTGRETQYFGPGTRLLVL.

This rearrangement joins TRBV12-3 or TRBV12-4 to TRBJ1-6, with D hard to call. The CDR3 contains 13 residues. With 7 bases removed from V and 6 bases from J, the gap between germline ends came to 10 bases. This chain's CDR3 is CASTRERNSPLHF. In nucleotides, the CDR3 is TGTGCCAGCACTAGGGAGCGTAATTCACCCCTCCACTTT.

This rearrangement joins TRBV7-9 to TRBJ2-1; D gene uncertain. Germline V gene sequence: CDR1 SEHNR, CDR2 FQNEAQ (reference sequence). V lost 4 bases and J 0 bases, leaving 16 bases between the germline ends. The CDR3 has 17 residues. The CDR3 bases are TGTGCCAGCAGCTCACCCAACCCGTCACCCTCCTACAATGAGCAGTTCTTC. It specifies CASSSPNPSPSYNEQFF.

CDR3 sequence: CASSPGGGQGSSDNEQFF. Written as DNA, the CDR3 is TGTGCCAGCAGTCCCGGTGGAGGACAGGGGAGTTCGGACAATGAGCAGTTCTTC. The chain combines TRBV6-6 with TRBJ2-1; 9 bases are a match to TRBD1. The CDR3 runs to 18 residues. CDR1 MNHNY and CDR2 SVGAGI come from the germline V gene (reference sequence). After removal of 5 bases from V and 5 bases from J, the junction contained 16 bases not matched to a gene.

This clone was picked up a small number of times. CDR3 nucleotide sequence: TGCAGCGTGGGGGCCGGGGGATTTCGAGCTTTCTTT. Translation: CSVGAGGFRAFF. The chain combines TRBV29-1 with TRBJ1-1, with D tentatively TRBD1 (6 bases). V was shortened by 6 bases and J by 10 bases, with 18 bases between the two germline ends. Germline V CDR1 and CDR2: SQVTM, ANQGSEA. The CDR3 loop spans 12 amino acids. The variable domain in full, completed from reference TRBV29-1 and TRBJ1-1, reads SAVISQKPSRDICQRGTSLTIQCQVDSQVTMMFWYRQQPGQSLTLIATANQGSEATYESGFVIDKFPISRPNLTFSTLTVSNMSPEDSSIYLCSVGAGGFRAFFGQGTRLTVV.

V is TRBV3-1 (or the pseudogene TRBV3-2) and J is TRBJ2-4, with TRBD2 identical over 11 bases. Trimming took 0 bases from V and 15 from J; bases not matched to a gene: 10. There are 15 residues in the CDR3. From germline, CDR1 is LGHDT and CDR2 YNNKEL (reference sequence). The CDR3 spells CASSQDNRLAGGLYF. CDR3 in DNA: TGTGCCAGCAGCCAAGATAATCGCCTAGCGGGAGGATTGTACTTC.

The V and J genes are TRBV5-1 and TRBJ2-1; D is possibly TRBD1 or TRBD2 (5 bases each). Germline V gene lookup returns CDR1 SGHRS and CDR2 YFSETQ. The ends were cut back, 0 bases at V and 3 bases at J, with 13 bases in the middle. CDR3 size: 16 residues. The CDR3 region is CASSLGDLGFYNEQFF. The CDR3, as DNA: TGCGCCAGCAGCTTGGGGGACCTAGGATTCTACAATGAGCAGTTCTTC.

The gene calls are TRBV5-6 and TRBJ2-1, with a possible D match to TRBD2 (6 bases). CDR1 and CDR2 (germline): SGHDT, YYEEEE. This CDR3 has 13 residues. V was clipped by 0 bases and J by 7 bases, with 8 bases between them. CDR3 loop: CASSLAGVNEQFF. The CDR3 region has the DNA TGTGCCAGCAGCTTGGCGGGGGTAAATGAGCAGTTCTTC.

The chain employs TRBV6-5 and TRBJ1-2, with D perhaps TRBD1 (5 bases). CDR1 is MNHEY and CDR2 is SVGAGI in the germline V gene. The CDR3 has 12 residues. V dropped 6 bases and J dropped 8 bases, with 13 bases sitting between them. CDR3 protein: CASRDMYGGYTF. The CDR3 region has the DNA TGTGCCAGCAGGGACATGTATGGGGGCTACACCTTC.

This chain uses TRBV12-3 or TRBV12-4 with TRBJ1-2; tentative D call: TRBD1 (5 bases). With 1 base removed from V and 6 bases from J, the gap between germline ends came to 9 bases. The CDR3 consists of 13 residues. The CDR3 protein is CASSLVSGNGYTF. The DNA of the CDR3 is TGTGCCAGCAGTTTAGTCTCAGGGAATGGCTACACCTTC.

In this sample, this clone turned up a few times. The chain joins TRBV2 to TRBJ2-7; D gene ambiguous. The V gene's germline CDR1 is SNHLY and CDR2 FYNNEI. This CDR3 spans 13 amino acids. Trimming removed 6 bases from V and 6 bases from J, with 15 bases in between. The DNA for the CDR3 is TGTGCCAGCAGAGGGCAGCCCATCGGCGAGCAGTACTTC. Protein sequence: CASRGQPIGEQYF.

This sequence joins TRBV25-1 and TRBJ1-5; D call uncertain. The V gene's germline CDR1 is MGHDK and CDR2 SYGVNS. This CDR3 has 13 residues. Trimming took off 3 bases at V and 0 bases at J, with 3 bases between the two ends. The DNA of the CDR3 is TGTGCCAGCAGTGAGGGTAGCAATCAGCCCCAGCATTTT. Its protein is CASSEGSNQPQHF.

The chain carries TRBV7-9 and TRBJ2-3; D is uncertain. Germline CDR1 SEHNR, CDR2 FQNEAQ (reference sequence). The CDR3 consists of 12 residues. V was shortened by 1 base and J by 9 bases, with 8 bases between the two germline ends. DNA for the CDR3: TGTGCCAGCAGCTTAGAGCGAGGCACGCAGTATTTT. Protein product: CASSLERGTQYF.